The text below deals with one T cell receptor (beta chain). The target antigen is unknown. This specimen belongs to a study of shared clonotypes between healthy human individuals. Study conclusions and caveats: With four donors compared, about 5.2% of naive CD4 clonotypes were shared. Donor clonotype sharing was expected to depend on sequencing depth. The study drew on few donors, limiting represented genetic and exposure-history diversity.

V was trimmed by 0 bases and J by 10 bases, leaving 17 bases between them. Germline-derived CDR1 and CDR2 are SGHNT and YYREEE (reference sequence). CDR3 length: 16 residues. Positively selected for CCR7, the CD45RO-negative cells used as naive CD8 cells excluded terminally differentiated effector memory CD45RA+ cells. The assay was immunoSEQ multiplex PCR, and TCRdb's table has in-frame clones only and misses some. The sample lists approximately 2,000,000 clones, about 94% occurring once. Sequencing was done on a sample of naive CD8+ T cells from PBMCs. The TCR was taken from a man aged 18 to 35 in good health. Some clones in this sample may be carry-over from other donors' samples. The J gene is TRBJ1-6, the V gene TRBV5-4; tentatively, D is TRBD1 (6 bases). CDR3 residues: CASSLETLTGQSPLHF. Here the CDR3 DNA reads TGTGCCAGCAGCTTGGAAACTCTCACAGGGCAGTCACCCCTCCACTTT. The full variable domain, its missing parts supplied by reference TRBV5-4 and TRBJ1-6, is ETGVTQSPTHLIKTRGQQVTLRCSSQSGHNTVSWYQQALGQGPQFIFQYYREEENGRGNFPPRFSGLQFPNYSSELNVNALELDDSALYLCASSLETLTGQSPLHFGNGTRLTVT.